This T cell receptor beta chain was captured in a study of T cell repertoires in cytomegalovirus infection. Study overall: Peptides in the study included HLA-C-restricted and HLA-B-restricted CMV epitopes. Indications came from public TCR beta signatures; they pointed to CMV infection and to a matching HLA type.

TCRdb independently ran MiXCR on the reads; one entry per CDR3 protein. The sample records tens of thousands of distinct CDR3 sequences, 20% to 25% being singletons. A few counts support this clonotype. Its specificity is unknown. The CDR3 is 15 residues long. Germline V gives CDR1 LNHDA, CDR2 SQIVND (reference sequence). After removal of 9 bases from V and 4 bases from J, the junction contained 14 bases not matched to a gene. The study's findings and limits: HLA-C-restricted, CMV-specific TCR beta clonotypes were dominant ex vivo.

The clonotype comes from a human donor in good health (CMV status not recorded). Some clones in this sample may be carry-over from other donors' samples. The gene calls are TRBV19 and TRBJ1-1; TRBD1 matches at 7 bases. The starting material was CD8+ T cells from cultured PBMCs, obtained from culture after CMV antigen stimulation. The chain's CDR3 is CASLIRLGQTTEAFF. The CDR3 DNA follows: TGTGCCAGCCTAATCCGATTGGGACAGACCACTGAAGCTTTCTTT.